The 26 T cell receptor beta chains presented below share a single source sample, sequenced in a study of CD8 T cells in ankylosing spondylitis. A single record per CDR3 protein comes from TCRdb applying MiXCR to the 5' RACE reads. Of more than 250,000 distinct CDR3 sequences detected, 11% appear once; the ten largest clones hold roughly 9%. The sample was blood, either unsorted or a sorted T cell fraction (not recorded which). The receptors were sampled from a female donor with ankylosing spondylitis or in good health (not recorded which).

The chain employs TRBV13 and TRBJ2-5; maybe TRBD1 (5 bases). The V gene's germline CDR1 is PRHDT and CDR2 FYEKMQ (reference sequence). V was clipped by 5 bases and J by 2 bases, with 18 bases between them. There are 16 residues in the CDR3. CDR3: CASSPSGARFQETQYF. The CDR3 coding sequence is TGTGCCAGCAGCCCGAGTGGGGCGAGATTTCAAGAGACCCAGTACTTC.

The chain uses TRBV20-1 and TRBJ2-6, with D uncertain. Germline assignment: CDR1 DFQATT and CDR2 SNEGSKA (reference sequence). This CDR3 has 18 amino acids. V shed 3 bases and J shed 0 bases, with 18 bases lying between them. CDR3 region: CSARSPKVQTSGANVLTF. The CDR3 DNA sequence: TGCAGTGCTAGGTCACCCAAGGTACAAACCTCTGGGGCCAACGTCCTGACTTTC.

The rearrangement uses TRBV5-1 and TRBJ2-1; D is perhaps TRBD2 (6 bases). The CDR3 length is 18 residues. CDR1 and CDR2 from the germline V gene are SGHRS and YFSETQ. The V and J ends lost 4 bases and 0 bases respectively, with 20 bases between them. The CDR3, as DNA: TGCGCCAGCAGCCAGCACCGGGACTCCCGGAGCTCCTACAATGAGCAGTTCTTC. This sequence encodes CASSQHRDSRSSYNEQFF.

Comment on this clonotype: A much larger clone sits a single nucleotide away, making a read error possible. The chain employs TRBV20-1 and TRBJ1-2, with 9 positions matching TRBD1. Per germline, CDR1 DFQATT and CDR2 SNEGSKA (reference sequence). This CDR3 is built from 15 residues. The CDR3 coding sequence is TGCGCCTCGCCGGGACAGGGATTTTGGAACTATGGCTACACCTTC. Residues: CASPGQGFWNYGYTF.

This clonotype was found many times. The V gene is TRBV7-2, the J gene TRBJ2-7, with unresolved D. V gave up 2 bases and J gave up 4 bases, with 9 bases separating them. This CDR3 has 13 amino acids. Per the germline V gene, CDR1 is SGHTA and CDR2 is FQGNSA. The CDR3, as DNA: TGTGCCAGCAGCTTACTACAGACGTACGAGCAGTACTTC. Protein product: CASSLLQTYEQYF.

This clonotype was counted a few times. The chain combines TRBV24-1 with TRBJ1-1; D is ambiguous. Germline assignment: CDR1 KGHDR and CDR2 SFDVKD. Trimming shortened V by 1 base and J by 0 bases, and 14 bases separated the two germline ends. This CDR3 has 17 amino acids. The CDR3 reads CATSDFEADNMNTEAFF. The CDR3 DNA follows: TGTGCCACCAGTGATTTCGAGGCCGACAACATGAACACTGAAGCTTTCTTT.

This clonotype was seen many times. The V gene is TRBV20-1, the J gene TRBJ2-3; 7 bases align to TRBD2. V was clipped by 6 bases and J by 4 bases; unmatched bases: 7. The CDR3 covers 13 residues. Per the germline V gene, CDR1 is DFQATT and CDR2 is SNEGSKA (reference sequence). CDR3 amino acids: CSAPLLAPDTQYF. Here the CDR3 DNA reads TGCAGTGCCCCTTTACTAGCGCCAGATACGCAGTATTTT.

A few counts support this clonotype. The chain combines TRBV7-2 with TRBJ1-4; D gene uncertain. The germline V gene has CDR1 SGHTA and CDR2 FQGNSA. This CDR3 comprises 15 residues. Trimming left V 5 bases short and J 2 bases short, with 12 bases between. CDR3 bases: TGTGCCAGCAGCGCTACGCCGGGGACTAATGAAAAACTGTTTTTT. Its protein is CASSATPGTNEKLFF.

This clonotype appeared a few times. The chain employs TRBV2 and TRBJ2-7, with no clear D. The V and J ends lost 0 bases and 0 bases respectively, with 15 bases between them. CDR1 and CDR2 from the germline V gene are SNHLY and FYNNEI. The CDR3 has 17 amino acids. In DNA form, the CDR3 reads TGTGCCAGCAGTGAAGCTAGTACGGGCGGAAGCTCCTACGAGCAGTACTTC. Amino acid sequence: CASSEASTGGSSYEQYF.

This clonotype was counted a few times. This rearrangement joins TRBV20-1 to TRBJ2-7, with TRBD1 identical over 7 bases. This CDR3 is 15 amino acids long. V lost 3 bases and J lost 1; bases outside the gene matches: 9. Per germline, CDR1 DFQATT and CDR2 SNEGSKA (reference sequence). The CDR3 sequence: CSASNLQGFSYEQYF. In nucleotides, the CDR3 is TGCAGTGCTAGTAATCTACAGGGGTTTTCCTACGAGCAGTACTTC.

This clonotype showed up just a few times. The V and J genes are TRBV6-1 and TRBJ1-1; D remains unclear. CDR1 and CDR2 (germline): MNHNS, SASEGT. V lost 3 bases and J lost 4, with 15 bases in between. The length of the CDR3 is 15 residues. CDR3 sequence reads: CASSEVPGKGTEAFF. CDR3 DNA: TGTGCCAGCAGTGAGGTCCCCGGAAAGGGCACTGAAGCTTTCTTT.

The chain recombines TRBV7-2 with TRBJ1-5; possibly TRBD1 for D (6 bases). CDR1 and CDR2 from the germline V gene are SGHTA and FQGNSA. CDR3 length: 15 amino acids. Trimming removed 2 bases at V and 6 bases at J, with 14 bases between. In DNA form, the CDR3 reads TGTGCCAGCAGCTTATTGACCGGGGGCAGTCAGCCCCAGCATTTT. It yields the protein CASSLLTGGSQPQHF. Variable domain in full (rest from reference TRBV7-2 and TRBJ1-5): GAGVSQSPSNKVTEKGKDVELRCDPISGHTALYWYRQSLGQGLEFLIYFQGNSAPDKSGLPSDRFSAERTGGSVSTLTIQRTQQEDSAVYLCASSLLTGGSQPQHFGDGTRLSIL.

This clonotype appeared many times. V is TRBV5-1 and J is TRBJ1-1; 8 positions match TRBD1. Trimming removed 5 bases from V and 5 bases from J; junction bases left unmatched: 14. CDR3 length: 16 amino acids. The germline V gene encodes CDR1 SGHRS and CDR2 YFSETQ. CDR3 coding DNA: TGCGCCAGCAGTCCCGGGTTGACAGGGGAGGGAACTGAAGCTTTCTTT. Amino acids: CASSPGLTGEGTEAFF.

This clonotype appeared many times. The chain has TRBV6-1 and TRBJ1-5; the D is unclear. This CDR3 spans 16 amino acids. Germline-derived CDR1 and CDR2 are MNHNS and SASEGT. With 0 bases removed from V and 3 bases from J, the gap between germline ends came to 12 bases. The CDR3 nucleotides read TGTGCCAGCAGTGAAGCAAGTGGGGTACTCAATCAGCCCCAGCATTTT. Protein: CASSEASGVLNQPQHF.

In this sample, this clonotype turned up many times. V and J are TRBV5-6 and TRBJ2-3, with D possibly being TRBD2 (6 bases). This CDR3 contains 17 residues. V was pared by 0 bases and J by 7 bases, with 21 bases between. Germline CDR1 reads SGHDT; CDR2 reads YYEEEE. The CDR3 region has the DNA TGTGCCAGCAGCTTGGGTGTTGGAGGGTCGAGACCCCATACGCAGTATTTT. The encoded protein is CASSLGVGGSRPHTQYF.

This clonotype appeared many times. The chain joins TRBV5-4 to TRBJ1-6; D unresolved. CDR1 and CDR2 (germline): SGHNT, YYREEE (reference sequence). With 0 bases removed from V and 3 bases from J, the gap between germline ends came to 7 bases. CDR3 length: 15 amino acids. The CDR3 sequence is CASSLVGSYNSPLHF. In nucleotides, the CDR3 is TGTGCCAGCAGCTTGGTCGGGAGCTATAATTCACCCCTCCACTTT.

A remark on this clonotype: Compared with germline, one end of the junction differs, possibly owing to a read error. The chain recombines TRBV20-1 with TRBJ1-1; D may be TRBD1 (6 bases). The CDR3 consists of 17 residues. Germline CDR1 and CDR2: DFQATT and SNEGSKA (reference sequence). The DNA of the CDR3 is TGCAGTGCTAGAGATGGGACATCCCAAAGGCCAGGTGCCGAAGCTATCTTT. Translated, it gives CSARDGTSQRPGAEAIF.

At least ten counts were recorded for this clonotype. This chain joins TRBV6-1 and TRBJ1-2; D is unresolved. The CDR3 totals 13 residues. Germline-derived CDR1 and CDR2 are MNHNS and SASEGT. V dropped 4 bases and J dropped 4 bases, with 10 bases sitting between them. The chain's CDR3 is CASSVQDSYGYTF. The CDR3 bases are TGTGCCAGCAGTGTTCAGGACTCCTATGGCTACACCTTC.

This clonotype turned up a few times. The chain links TRBV12-3 or TRBV12-4 to TRBJ2-5, with D perhaps matching TRBD1 (6 bases). V was cut by 6 bases and J by 4 bases, with 12 bases left in between. This CDR3 is 13 amino acids long. Written as DNA, the CDR3 is TGTGCCAGCAGCCCTCTCAGGGGAGAGACCCAGTACTTC. This gives the protein CASSPLRGETQYF.

This rearrangement joins TRBV28 to TRBJ2-1; D remains unclear. Germline assignment: CDR1 MDHEN and CDR2 SYDVKM. The CDR3 extends over 15 amino acids. V shed 5 bases and J shed 1 base, with 12 bases lying between them. The CDR3 DNA is TGTGCCAGCAGTCTAACTCTTGGTTCCTACAATGAGCAGTTCTTC. Residues: CASSLTLGSYNEQFF.

V usage is TRBV6-6 and J usage is TRBJ2-5; D is unresolved. This CDR3 comprises 13 residues. V was trimmed by 10 bases and J by 1 base, leaving 13 bases between them. Germline V gives CDR1 MNHNY, CDR2 SVGAGI (reference sequence). The CDR3 protein is CATLPDIQETQYF. The CDR3 DNA is TGTGCCACCCTACCGGATATCCAAGAGACCCAGTACTTC.

The V call is TRBV20-1, the J call TRBJ2-7; 9 nucleotides agree with TRBD2. V shed 5 bases and J 2 bases; nucleotides not matched to a gene: 10. This CDR3 has 15 amino acids. Per the germline V gene, CDR1 is DFQATT and CDR2 is SNEGSKA (reference sequence). The CDR3 bases are TGCAGTGCTTCCCCGGTAGCGGGGGACACCTACGAGCAGTACTTC. Its protein product is CSASPVAGDTYEQYF.

Ten or more counts support this clonotype. The chain joins TRBV5-6 to TRBJ2-4; D possibly corresponds to TRBD1 (5 bases). CDR1 is SGHDT, CDR2 YYEEEE, per germline. Between the trimmed V and J ends, which lost 2 bases and 2 bases, there was a span of 8 bases. The CDR3 totals 14 residues. CDR3 loop: CASSFQGTKNIQYF. As DNA, the CDR3 is TGTGCCAGCAGCTTCCAGGGAACCAAAAACATTCAGTACTTC.

This clonotype has at least ten counts. The V call is TRBV7-3, the J call TRBJ1-2, with 7 bases lining up with TRBD1. The germline CDR1 and CDR2 sequences are SGHTA and FQGTGA. The CDR3 extends over 15 amino acids. V gave up 0 bases and J gave up 3 bases; unmatched junction bases: 4. The CDR3 bases are TGTGCCAGCAGCTTAACAGGGGGCGCGGACTATGGCTACACCTTC. This gives the protein CASSLTGGADYGYTF.

This clonotype was counted at least ten times. V gene TRBV5-1 combines with J gene TRBJ2-7; no clear D. V was trimmed by 3 bases and J by 1 base, leaving 8 bases between them. This CDR3 is built from 13 residues. Germline loops: CDR1 SGHRS, CDR2 YFSETQ. CDR3 residues: CASSSTPSYEQYF. In DNA form, the CDR3 reads TGCGCCAGCAGCTCAACACCTTCCTACGAGCAGTACTTC.

This clonotype was counted many times. The chain couples TRBV27 to TRBJ1-3, with 7 positions matching TRBD1. The trim removed 5 bases at V and 4 bases at J, leaving 11 bases unmatched. Germline lookup yields CDR1 MNHEY and CDR2 SMNVEV (reference sequence). The CDR3 consists of 16 residues. Here the CDR3 reads CASSPQAGGIGNTIYF. CDR3 bases: TGTGCCAGCAGTCCCCAAGCAGGGGGTATCGGAAACACCATATATTTT.